The 30 T cell receptor beta chains reported below all come from one sample, sequenced in a study of post-analysis software for immune sequencing data. Overall study results and limits: The study found TRBV5-6, TRBV5-1 and TRBV20-1 among 4 or 5 TRBV segments more frequent in patients than controls.

Carried by the TCR beta cDNA libraries were unique molecular identifiers. TCRdb analysed the PCR reads with MiXCR anew, one entry per CDR3 protein. The sample consists of about 820,000 distinct CDR3 sequences, approximately 50% of them appearing once. These receptors have no identified antigens. The specimen sequenced was blood. The receptors were sampled from a girl aged 5 to 17 with multiple sclerosis.

This clonotype was seen more than once but under ten times. This chain links TRBV6-6 with TRBJ1-1; D remains unclear. The germline V gene encodes CDR1 MNHNY and CDR2 SVGAGI (reference sequence). V was clipped by 2 bases and J by 8 bases, with 12 bases between them. The CDR3 consists of 13 residues. CDR3 sequence: CASSYPVPDEAFF. CDR3 in DNA: TGTGCCAGCAGTTACCCTGTCCCAGACGAAGCTTTCTTT.

This clonotype was detected a few times. The rearrangement links TRBV7-2 to TRBJ2-5; 10 bases are a match to TRBD1. V lost 3 bases and J lost 11; bases outside the gene matches: 9. Germline V lookup: CDR1 SGHTA, CDR2 FQGNSA. The CDR3 runs 14 residues. The CDR3: CASSLASGQGLQYF. Written as DNA, the CDR3 is TGTGCCAGCAGCTTGGCCTCGGGACAGGGGCTTCAGTACTTC.

V is TRBV27 and J is TRBJ2-5; TRBD1 agrees at 10 bases. Per germline, CDR1 MNHEY and CDR2 SMNVEV (reference sequence). The CDR3 spans 15 residues. Unmatched junction bases numbered 2, after V lost 4 bases and J lost 0 bases. The DNA of the CDR3 is TGTGCCAGCAGTTGGACAGGGGGGTACCAAGAGACCCAGTACTTC. This sequence encodes CASSWTGGYQETQYF.

This clonotype was seen more than once but under ten times. DNA of the CDR3: TGTGCCAGCAGCTTAGCAGGGACAGGGTCTTCGGTCGGCGGCTACACCTTC. It codes for CASSLAGTGSSVGGYTF. This chain joins TRBV7-2 and TRBJ1-2, with 9 bases that match TRBD1. J gave up 8 bases and V 0 bases, and 13 bases lay outside the gene matches. The germline gives CDR1 SGHTA, CDR2 FQGNSA. The CDR3 loop spans 17 amino acids. Variable domain in full (rest from reference TRBV7-2 and TRBJ1-2): GAGVSQSPSNKVTEKGKDVELRCDPISGHTALYWYRQSLGQGLEFLIYFQGNSAPDKSGLPSDRFSAERTGGSVSTLTIQRTQQEDSAVYLCASSLAGTGSSVGGYTFGSGTRLTVV.

This clonotype was found a few times. Compared with germline, one end of the junction differs, possibly owing to a read error. V gene TRBV7-7 combines with J gene TRBJ2-3; 8 nucleotides align to TRBD2. This CDR3 has 14 amino acids. Per the germline V gene, CDR1 is SSHAT and CDR2 is FNYEAQ (reference sequence). As DNA, the CDR3 is TGTGCTAGCAGCTTCCGAGCGGGAGAAGATACGCAGTATTTT. The encoded protein is CASSFRAGEDTQYF.

The chain employs TRBV10-3 and TRBJ2-3; possibly TRBD1 or TRBD2 for D (6 bases each). CDR1 and CDR2 (germline): ENHRY, SYGVKD. The CDR3 runs 15 residues. Trimming left V 7 bases short and J 3 bases short, with 17 bases between. CDR3 residues: CAINGGPSMTDTQYF. The CDR3 region has the DNA TGTGCCATCAACGGGGGCCCCTCCATGACAGATACGCAGTATTTT.

A remark on this clonotype: One end of the junction fails to match germline, which may point to a read error. The rearrangement uses TRBV7-8 and TRBJ2-1; 11 bases match TRBD1. Germline assignment: CDR1 SGHVS and CDR2 FQNEAQ. The CDR3 length is 19 residues. DNA of the CDR3: TGTGCCAGCAGCCGCGGGGGCCGGGACAGGGGGAGAATAGGCAATAAGCAGTTCTTC. Translating it yields CASSRGGRDRGRIGNKQFF. The full variable domain, with the rest looked up from reference TRBV7-8 and TRBJ2-1, is GAGVSQSPRYKVAKRGQDVALRCDPISGHVSLFWYQQALGQGPEFLTYFQNEAQLDKSGLPSDRFFAERPEGSVSTLKIQRTQQEDSAVYLCASSRGGRDRGRIGNKQFFGPGTRLTVL.

V is TRBV10-2 and J is TRBJ2-3, with 9 bases aligning to TRBD2. From germline, CDR1 is WSHSY and CDR2 SAAADI. The CDR3 covers 12 residues. The V and J ends lost 6 bases and 6 bases, in that order; junction bases with no gene match: 1. The DNA for the CDR3 is TGCGCCAGCAGAACTAGCGGGGATACGCAGTATTTT. This gives the protein CASRTSGDTQYF.

The gene calls are TRBV7-9 and TRBJ1-1; the D gene is possibly TRBD1 (5 bases). Germline V lookup: CDR1 SEHNR, CDR2 FQNEAQ (reference sequence). The CDR3 is 15 residues long. Trimming took off 1 base at V and 3 bases at J, with 12 bases between the two ends. The CDR3 sequence: CASSLVGPTDTEAFF. CDR3 nucleotide sequence: TGTGCCAGCAGCTTAGTGGGACCCACGGACACTGAAGCTTTCTTT. The entire variable domain, with the rest obtained from reference TRBV7-9 and TRBJ1-1, is as follows: DTGVSQNPRHKITKRGQNVTFRCDPISEHNRLYWYRQTLGQGPEFLTYFQNEAQLEKSRLLSDRFSAERPKGSFSTLEIQRTEQGDSAMYLCASSLVGPTDTEAFFGQGTRLTVV.

This chain uses TRBV11-2 with TRBJ1-5, with a weak D call TRBD1 (6 bases). CDR1 and CDR2 (germline): SGHAT, FQNNGV. The V end lost 3 bases, the J end lost 3 bases, and 12 bases lay between the germline ends. The CDR3 is made up of 15 amino acids. CDR3 residues: CASSFRGADNQPQHF. CDR3 DNA: TGTGCCAGCAGCTTCCGGGGGGCGGACAATCAGCCCCAGCATTTT.

The V and J genes are TRBV11-2 and TRBJ1-1; D is ambiguous. With 5 bases removed from V and 0 bases from J, the gap between germline ends came to 7 bases. The CDR3 spans 13 residues. In germline, CDR1 is SGHAT, CDR2 FQNNGV. The CDR3 DNA reads TGTGCCAGCAGCCCCTTGATGAACACTGAAGCTTTCTTT. It yields the protein CASSPLMNTEAFF.

The chain uses TRBV7-3 and TRBJ2-1; TRBD2 aligns across 11 bases. The J call may be faulty, since TRBJ2-7 better matches the DNA end. This CDR3 has 14 residues. CDR1 is SGHTA, CDR2 FQGTGA, per germline. The CDR3 region has the DNA TGTGCCAGCGGAACTAGCGGGGGATACAATGAGCAGTACTTC. It is translated as CASGTSGGYNEQYF.

This chain connects TRBV5-1 to TRBJ2-4; TRBD1 aligns across 8 bases. The J call is uncertain, as TRBJ2-7 better fits the DNA end. Germline lookup yields CDR1 SGHRS and CDR2 YFSETQ. The CDR3 is 14 amino acids. CDR3 sequence: CASSLRTGYDEQYF. CDR3 sequence (DNA): TGCGCCAGCAGCTTGAGGACAGGGTATGACGAGCAGTACTTC.

The chain is built from TRBV18 and TRBJ2-1, with 9 positions matching TRBD1. The CDR3 extends over 15 amino acids. Germline CDR1 KGHSH, CDR2 LQKENI. V was pared by 0 bases and J by 7 bases, with 4 bases of the junction left unmatched. CDR3 nucleotides: TGTGCCAGCTCACCACCGGGACAGGGTCGGAATGAGCAGTTCTTC. Translation gives CASSPPGQGRNEQFF.

The V call is TRBV3-1, the J call TRBJ2-7; the match to TRBD2 covers 9 bases. CDR3 length: 15 amino acids. J was trimmed by 3 bases and V by 0 bases; bases with no gene match: 3. Per the germline V gene, CDR1 is LGHDT and CDR2 is YNNKEL (reference sequence). CDR3 sequence reads: CASSQDLAGRYEQYF. The CDR3 coding sequence is TGTGCCAGCAGCCAAGATCTAGCGGGGCGCTACGAGCAGTACTTC.

The CDR3 coding sequence is TGTGCCAGCAGTCCATCTTTTGGGGGGGAACAGCCAGATACGCAGTATTTT. Translated: CASSPSFGGEQPDTQYF. V and J are TRBV28 and TRBJ2-3; 7 nucleotides agree with TRBD2. V lost 5 bases to trimming and J lost 4 bases; unmatched junction nucleotides: 15. Germline CDR1 MDHEN, CDR2 SYDVKM. The CDR3 has 17 amino acids.

The chain recombines TRBV9 with TRBJ2-6; no reliable D call. The V end lost 3 bases, the J end lost 2 bases, and 21 bases lay between the germline ends. The CDR3 has 19 residues. Germline V gene sequence: CDR1 SGDLS, CDR2 YYNGEE. CDR3 amino acids: CASSAQPALFGTGANVLTF. As DNA, the CDR3 is TGTGCCAGCAGCGCCCAACCAGCGCTGTTCGGCACTGGGGCCAACGTCCTGACTTTC. The full variable domain, with the rest looked up from reference TRBV9 and TRBJ2-6, is DSGVTQTPKHLITATGQRVTLRCSPRSGDLSVYWYQQSLDQGLQFLIQYYNGEERAKGNILERFSAQQFPDLHSELNLSSLELGDSALYFCASSAQPALFGTGANVLTFGAGSRLTVL.

This clonotype has only a few counts. The rearrangement uses TRBV6-5 and TRBJ1-2; D gene ambiguous. The germline CDR1 and CDR2 sequences are MNHEY and SVGAGI. Trimming pared 0 bases from V and 3 bases from J, leaving 11 bases between. The CDR3 runs to 15 residues. The CDR3 DNA is TGTGCCAGCAGTTACTCGGGCAACCAGGACTATGGCTACACCTTC. Amino acids: CASSYSGNQDYGYTF.

This chain connects TRBV12-3 or TRBV12-4 to TRBJ1-1; weak D call: TRBD1 (6 bases). V shed 5 bases and J shed 0 bases, with 13 bases lying between them. This CDR3 contains 15 residues. In nucleotides, the CDR3 is TGTGCCAGCAGTCCTGAGGACAGCATGAACACTGAAGCTTTCTTT. It translates to CASSPEDSMNTEAFF.

This clonotype was counted only a few times. The chain combines TRBV11-2 with TRBJ2-1; the match to TRBD2 covers 7 bases. The trim removed 3 bases at V and 8 bases at J, leaving 10 bases unmatched. This CDR3 has 15 amino acids. Germline V gene lookup returns CDR1 SGHAT and CDR2 FQNNGV. The CDR3 nucleotides read TGTGCCAGCAGCTTGGGGGGGAGGGCCTCGGATGAGCAGTTCTTC. Translation: CASSLGGRASDEQFF. Based on the CDR3 plus reference TRBV11-2 and TRBJ2-1, the full variable domain is EAGVAQSPRYKIIEKRQSVAFWCNPISGHATLYWYQQILGQGPKLLIQFQNNGVVDDSQLPKDRFSAERLKGVDSTLKIQPAKLEDSAVYLCASSLGGRASDEQFFGPGTRLTVL.

The table lists this clonotype with a count of one. V usage is TRBV29-1 and J usage is TRBJ2-3; 9 nucleotides match TRBD2. CDR1 SQVTM and CDR2 ANQGSEA come from the germline V gene. The V segment lost 4 bases and the J segment 1 base; nucleotides outside the gene matches: 3. This CDR3 region has 14 residues. The CDR3 spells CSVVSGGRTDTQYF. Here the CDR3 DNA reads TGCAGCGTTGTTAGCGGGGGTCGCACAGATACGCAGTATTTT.

The chain couples TRBV10-3 to TRBJ1-5; D is uncertain. Germline CDR1 and CDR2: ENHRY and SYGVKD. V gave up 5 bases and J gave up 0 bases, with 8 bases separating them. This CDR3 has 14 amino acids. In nucleotides, the CDR3 is TGTGCCATCAGTCGCACAGATAGCAATCAGCCCCAGCATTTT. It encodes CAISRTDSNQPQHF.

This clonotype has only one observation. V usage is TRBV28 and J usage is TRBJ2-4; D is unresolved. V lost 2 bases and J lost 7, with 6 bases in between. Germline V lookup: CDR1 MDHEN, CDR2 SYDVKM. The CDR3 sequence is 12 residues long. CDR3 bases: TGTGCCAGCAGTTTACTCGGTAACATTCAGTACTTC. This encodes CASSLLGNIQYF.

This clonotype was recorded a few times. This CDR3 reads CASSRVSLHGYTF. The CDR3 bases are TGTGCCAGCAGTCGGGTTTCCCTCCATGGCTACACCTTC. The rearrangement uses TRBV12-3 or TRBV12-4 and TRBJ1-2, with D uncertain. The CDR3 totals 13 residues. Trimming shortened V by 5 bases and J by 6 bases, and 13 bases separated the two germline ends.

This clonotype has a handful of counts. This chain uses TRBV5-1 with TRBJ2-7; possibly TRBD1 for D (6 bases). The CDR3 contains 15 residues. CDR1 is SGHRS and CDR2 is YFSETQ in the germline V gene. The V gene lost 3 bases and the J gene lost 0 bases, with 13 bases spanning the gap. The DNA of the CDR3 is TGCGCCAGCAGCTCGAAGACAGGACCCTCCTACGAGCAGTACTTC. Amino acid sequence: CASSSKTGPSYEQYF.

In regard to this clonotype: One end of the junction varies from germline; a read error may be responsible. The chain combines TRBV12-3 or TRBV12-4 with TRBJ2-5, with TRBD1 identical over 10 bases. Matching the DNA end better, TRBJ2-7 makes the J call doubtful. CDR3 size: 14 residues. For the CDR3, the DNA is TGTGCCAGCAGCTTAGACAGGGGGCCTGTCGAGCAGTACTTC. Protein: CASSLDRGPVEQYF.

This clonotype has just a few counts. V and J are TRBV30 and TRBJ2-4; D unresolved. The ends were cut back, 5 bases at V and 0 bases at J, with 14 bases in the middle. Per germline, CDR1 GTSNPN and CDR2 SVGIG (reference sequence). There are 15 residues in the CDR3. CDR3 sequence reads: CAWSSPSLAKNIQYF. The DNA of the CDR3 is TGTGCCTGGTCCAGCCCGAGCCTAGCCAAAAACATTCAGTACTTC.

The table lists this clonotype with a few counts. The CDR3 protein is CATSRDGGGYTF. The CDR3 nucleotides read TGTGCCACCAGCAGAGATGGAGGGGGCTACACCTTC. The chain recombines TRBV15 with TRBJ1-2, with D uncertain. The V gene's germline CDR1 is LNHNV and CDR2 YYDKDF (reference sequence). This CDR3 comprises 12 residues. V was shortened by 0 bases and J by 8 bases, with 7 bases between the two germline ends. Together with reference TRBV15 and TRBJ1-2, the CDR3 gives the full variable domain: DAMVIQNPRYQVTQFGKPVTLSCSQTLNHNVMYWYQQKSSQAPKLLFHYYDKDFNNEADTPDNFQSRRPNTSFCFLDIRSPGLGDTAMYLCATSRDGGGYTFGSGTRLTVV.

This chain uses TRBV20-1 with TRBJ2-3; TRBD2 agrees at 7 bases. CDR3 length: 17 amino acids. The J segment lost 0 bases and the V segment lost 0 bases, leaving 9 bases of the junction unmatched. Germline V gives CDR1 DFQATT, CDR2 SNEGSKA (reference sequence). CDR3 nucleotides: TGCAGTGCTAGAGATCCTTGGACTAGTGGGAGCACAGATACGCAGTATTTT. Residues: CSARDPWTSGSTDTQYF.

The chain employs TRBV7-9 and TRBJ2-7; the D gene is possibly TRBD2 (5 bases). The CDR3 is 13 residues long. V lost 3 bases and J lost 4, with 10 bases in between. Germline V gives CDR1 SEHNR, CDR2 FQNEAQ (reference sequence). The CDR3 is CASSLGEQYEQYF. The CDR3 nucleotides read TGTGCCAGCAGCTTGGGAGAACAGTACGAGCAGTACTTC.